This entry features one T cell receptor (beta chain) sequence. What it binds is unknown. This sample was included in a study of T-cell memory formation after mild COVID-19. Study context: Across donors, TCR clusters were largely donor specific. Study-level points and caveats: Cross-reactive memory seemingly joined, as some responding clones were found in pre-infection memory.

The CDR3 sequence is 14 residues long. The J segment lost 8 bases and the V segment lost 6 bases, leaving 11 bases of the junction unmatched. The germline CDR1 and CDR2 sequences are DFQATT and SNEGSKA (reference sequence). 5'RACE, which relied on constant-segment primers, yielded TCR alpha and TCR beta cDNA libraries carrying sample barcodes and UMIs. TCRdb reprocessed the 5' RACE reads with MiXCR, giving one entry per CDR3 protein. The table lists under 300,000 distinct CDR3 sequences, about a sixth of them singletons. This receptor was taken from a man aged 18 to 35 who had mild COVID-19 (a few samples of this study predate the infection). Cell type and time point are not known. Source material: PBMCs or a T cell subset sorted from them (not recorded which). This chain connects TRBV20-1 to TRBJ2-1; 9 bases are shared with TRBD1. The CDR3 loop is CSAPGQGVRDEQFF. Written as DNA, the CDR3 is TGCAGTGCCCCGGGACAGGGAGTTAGGGATGAGCAGTTCTTC.